The 28 T cell receptor beta chains listed next were all sequenced from one sample in a study of cytomegalovirus exposure and HLA in healthy donors (dated 2017 in TCRdb). The library came from the immunoSEQ multiplex PCR assay. The multiplex PCR relied on a mix of 60 forward primers for TCR Vbeta segments and 13 reverse primers for TCR Jbeta segments. In TCRdb, the immuneACCESS table is reduced to in-frame sequences with V and J assigned. These tables do not hold every clone; where another copy was compared, an unresolved V gene accounts for under half, and the others remain unexplained. The sample data list 200,000 to 250,000 clones, and around 80% of these were observed just once. The top ten constitute approximately 2.9% of the sample. Sequencing was done on a sample of PBMCs. Every receptor here comes from a man under 40 in good health and CMV-seronegative.

The rearrangement links TRBV5-4 to TRBJ2-2; D gene ambiguous. Germline V gene sequence: CDR1 SGHNT, CDR2 YYREEE (reference sequence). This CDR3 is 16 amino acids long. V lost 5 bases, J lost 2 bases, and 16 bases lay in between. The CDR3 DNA reads as TGTGCCAGCAGTATAGGAGCCGCAGCTAACACCGGGGAGCTGTTTTTT. This sequence encodes CASSIGAAANTGELFF.

This clone was counted a few times. As DNA, the CDR3 is TGTGCCAGCAGCTTTCAGACAGGGGTTGGTTCACCCCTCCACTTT. This gives the protein CASSFQTGVGSPLHF. This sequence joins TRBV7-2 and TRBJ1-6; TRBD1 matches 8 bases. CDR3 length equals 15 residues. With V trimmed by 3 bases and J by 9 bases, 7 bases remained unmatched. Germline V gene data show CDR1 as SGHTA and CDR2 as FQGNSA.

The rearrangement uses TRBV28 and TRBJ2-7; tentatively, D is TRBD2 (6 bases). CDR1 and CDR2 from the germline V gene are MDHEN and SYDVKM. V was clipped by 6 bases and J by 3 bases, with 12 bases between them. This CDR3 comprises 13 residues. CDR3 in amino acids: CASSENGSYEQYF. The CDR3 DNA is TGTGCCAGCAGCGAAAACGGGAGCTACGAGCAGTACTTC.

V gene TRBV5-1 combines with J gene TRBJ2-1, with 9 bases fitting TRBD1. The CDR3 length is 14 residues. V trimming: 3 bases; J trimming: 8 bases; junction bases outside the gene matches: 6. Germline V gives CDR1 SGHRS, CDR2 YFSETQ. CDR3 residues: CASSSRDREYEQFF. The DNA of the CDR3 is TGCGCCAGCAGCTCTCGGGACAGGGAATATGAGCAGTTCTTC.

The chain couples TRBV4-1 to TRBJ2-7; perhaps TRBD2 as D (6 bases). V was shortened by 2 bases and J by 1 base, with 12 bases between the two germline ends. The CDR3 contains 15 residues. CDR1 is MGHRA and CDR2 is YSYEKL in the germline V gene. As DNA, the CDR3 is TGCGCCAGCAGCCAATTTGACGGGGGATCCTACGAGCAGTACTTC. Its protein product is CASSQFDGGSYEQYF.

V is TRBV28 and J is TRBJ2-7, with 7 bases lining up with TRBD2. The germline V gene encodes CDR1 MDHEN and CDR2 SYDVKM. This CDR3 is 12 amino acids long. Unmatched junction bases numbered 2, after V lost 6 bases and J lost 3 bases. The CDR3 region is CASRGGIYEQYF. The CDR3 bases are TGTGCCAGCAGGGGGGGGATCTACGAGCAGTACTTC.

The table lists this clone with a few counts. The chain employs TRBV28 and TRBJ1-1; TRBD1 is a possible D gene (6 bases). The CDR3 sequence is 13 residues long. Trimming took off 6 bases at V and 1 base at J, with 9 bases between the two ends. CDR1 is MDHEN and CDR2 is SYDVKM in the germline V gene. CDR3 loop: CASSMTGNTEAFF. CDR3 DNA sequence: TGTGCCAGCAGCATGACAGGGAACACTGAAGCTTTCTTT.

The chain employs TRBV28 and TRBJ1-2, with D possibly TRBD1 on 6 matching bases. From germline, CDR1 is MDHEN and CDR2 SYDVKM. This CDR3 spans 13 amino acids. Trimming removed 1 base at V and 7 bases at J, with 10 bases between. The CDR3 reads CASSLFTGRGYTF. Here the CDR3 DNA reads TGTGCCAGCAGTTTATTCACAGGGCGTGGCTACACCTTC.

This chain links TRBV7-2 with TRBJ2-3; 8 nucleotides agree with TRBD2. V lost 5 bases and J lost 2; bases outside the gene matches: 9. From germline, CDR1 is SGHTA and CDR2 FQGNSA. The CDR3 loop spans 16 amino acids. The CDR3, as DNA: TGTGCCAGCAGCCGGGGGGGGACCAATCCCACAGATACGCAGTATTTT. This sequence encodes CASSRGGTNPTDTQYF.

The chain uses TRBV29-1 and TRBJ1-6, with D uncertain. V was trimmed by 4 bases and J by 7 bases, leaving 8 bases between them. CDR3 length equals 12 residues. Germline CDR1 reads SQVTM; CDR2 reads ANQGSEA. The CDR3 DNA sequence: TGCAGCGTTGGGGAGGTGAATTCACCCCTCCACTTT. Protein: CSVGEVNSPLHF.

This clone appeared a single time. J is TRBJ1-1 and V is TRBV2, with a weak D call TRBD1 (5 bases). Germline V lookup: CDR1 SNHLY, CDR2 FYNNEI. CDR3 length: 15 amino acids. V was clipped by 6 bases and J by 1 base, with 15 bases between them. The CDR3 DNA reads TGTGCCAGCAGATTTGCGGAAAGGGGGAACACTGAAGCTTTCTTT. It translates to CASRFAERGNTEAFF.

This clone was picked up one time. This chain connects TRBV7-8 to TRBJ2-3, with 7 bases that match TRBD2. V gave up 2 bases and J gave up 5 bases; unmatched junction bases: 19. CDR1 and CDR2 (germline): SGHVS, FQNEAQ. This CDR3 is 19 amino acids long. CDR3 in amino acids: CASSLIGEGGVGRGDTQYF. The CDR3 nucleotides read TGTGCCAGCAGCTTAATAGGGGAGGGCGGGGTTGGCCGTGGAGATACGCAGTATTTT.

This chain joins TRBV19 and TRBJ2-5; 7 positions match TRBD2. The junction had 12 bases not matched to a gene; V was cut back by 7 bases and J by 7 bases. The CDR3 contains 14 residues. Germline V CDR1 and CDR2: LNHDA, SQIVND (reference sequence). The CDR3 here is CASTPEAGRGTQYF. The CDR3 DNA sequence: TGTGCCAGTACCCCCGAGGCGGGGAGGGGGACCCAGTACTTC.

This chain connects TRBV27 to TRBJ2-2, with 13 bases fitting TRBD2. Trimming at V came to 3 bases and at J to 7 bases, leaving 2 bases not matched to a gene. This CDR3 is built from 15 residues. CDR1 and CDR2 (germline): MNHEY, SMNVEV (reference sequence). The CDR3 sequence: CASSFGTSGVGELFF. The CDR3 DNA is TGTGCCAGCAGTTTCGGGACTAGCGGGGTCGGGGAGCTGTTTTTT.

The chain has TRBV9 and TRBJ2-2; 7 bases are a match to TRBD1. Germline CDR1 reads SGDLS; CDR2 reads YYNGEE. The ends lost 4 bases at V and 7 bases at J; junction bases unmatched: 7. This CDR3 contains 14 residues. This chain's CDR3 is CASSTDRVGGELFF. The CDR3 DNA is TGTGCCAGCAGCACCGACAGGGTTGGCGGGGAGCTGTTTTTT. Full variable domain (rest looked up from reference TRBV9 and TRBJ2-2): DSGVTQTPKHLITATGQRVTLRCSPRSGDLSVYWYQQSLDQGLQFLIQYYNGEERAKGNILERFSAQQFPDLHSELNLSSLELGDSALYFCASSTDRVGGELFFGEGSRLTVL.

This clone is a singleton in its sample. J is TRBJ1-2 and V is TRBV21-1. TRBV21-1 is an annotated pseudogene. The CDR3 runs 15 residues. The DNA for the CDR3 is TGTGCCAGCAGCAAAGTGTATGGAGTAAACTATGGCTACACCTTC. As protein: CASSKVYGVNYGYTF.

This sequence joins TRBV28 and TRBJ1-5; D gene ambiguous. The CDR3 loop spans 15 amino acids. Trimming removed 4 bases at V and 9 bases at J, with 19 bases between. The germline V gene encodes CDR1 MDHEN and CDR2 SYDVKM. CDR3 in amino acids: CASSSPGEGARPQHF. The CDR3, as DNA: TGTGCCAGCAGTTCCCCCGGTGAGGGCGCCAGGCCCCAGCATTTT.

The chain combines TRBV5-1 with TRBJ2-5, with 12 positions matching TRBD2. Losses at the gene ends were 3 bases for V and 1 base for J; bases not matched to a gene: 7. The CDR3 spans 17 residues. Germline values: CDR1 SGHRS, CDR2 YFSETQ. This chain's CDR3 is CASSSGLAGTPQETQYF. The CDR3 nucleotides read TGCGCCAGCAGCTCGGGACTAGCGGGTACACCCCAAGAGACCCAGTACTTC.

The chain employs TRBV15 and TRBJ1-1; maybe TRBD1 (6 bases). The CDR3 sequence is 15 residues long. Between the trimmed V and J ends, which lost 3 bases and 4 bases, there was a span of 15 bases. Germline V gene lookup returns CDR1 LNHNV and CDR2 YYDKDF (reference sequence). CDR3 bases: TGTGCCACCAGCAGCCTCCAGGGGCGCGGCACTGAAGCTTTCTTT. This codes for CATSSLQGRGTEAFF.

Notes on this clone: One junction end disagrees with the germline gene, perhaps due to a read error. This chain joins TRBV5-4 and TRBJ1-3; 7 bases fit TRBD1. The V gene's germline CDR1 is SGHNT and CDR2 YYREEE (reference sequence). This CDR3 contains 15 residues. This chain's CDR3 is CASTGGGSSGNTIYF. The CDR3 coding sequence is TGTGCGAGCACCGGAGGGGGCAGCTCTGGAAACACCATATATTTT.

This chain connects TRBV9 to TRBJ2-5; D may be TRBD2 (6 bases). The CDR3 runs 14 residues. The germline CDR1 and CDR2 sequences are SGDLS and YYNGEE. V lost 4 bases to trimming and J lost 4 bases, with 14 bases between them. In DNA, the CDR3 is TGTGCCAGCAGCCGCCAGGGAGGTCCAGAGACCCAGTACTTC. Its protein product is CASSRQGGPETQYF.

The rearrangement uses TRBV7-2 and TRBJ1-1; 9 nucleotides agree with TRBD1. V shed 6 bases, J shed 4 bases, and the junction held 6 bases outside the gene matches. This CDR3 is 14 amino acids long. CDR1 and CDR2 from the germline V gene are SGHTA and FQGNSA. CDR3: CASSTGGGGTEAFF. CDR3 nucleotides: TGTGCCAGCAGTACAGGGGGCGGAGGCACTGAAGCTTTCTTT.

The chain uses TRBV28 and TRBJ2-7, with 7 bases identical to TRBD2. Trimming took 3 bases from V and 3 from J; bases not matched to a gene: 11. The CDR3 has 16 residues. Germline assignment: CDR1 MDHEN and CDR2 SYDVKM. CDR3 in DNA: TGTGCCAGCAGTTTCGAGGGCCTAGGGGACTACTACGAGCAGTACTTC. Amino acid sequence: CASSFEGLGDYYEQYF. The full variable domain, with the rest looked up from reference TRBV28 and TRBJ2-7, is DVKVTQSSRYLVKRTGEKVFLECVQDMDHENMFWYRQDPGLGLRLIYFSYDVKMKEKGDIPEGYSVSREKKERFSLILESASTNQTSMYLCASSFEGLGDYYEQYFGPGTRLTVT.

The J gene is TRBJ2-1, the V gene TRBV7-9, with TRBD2 matching over 14 bases. The CDR3 consists of 18 residues. Germline V gives CDR1 SEHNR, CDR2 FQNEAQ (reference sequence). Trimming removed 5 bases from V and 4 bases from J; junction bases left unmatched: 10. CDR3 nucleotides: TGTGCCAGCAGCCCCGGACTAGCGGGGGGTCCAATATACAATGAGCAGTTCTTC. Encoded protein: CASSPGLAGGPIYNEQFF.

V and J are TRBV7-2 and TRBJ1-4, with 9 bases lining up with TRBD1. The CDR3 spans 15 residues. Per the germline V gene, CDR1 is SGHTA and CDR2 is FQGNSA. The ends lost 4 bases at V and 5 bases at J; junction bases unmatched: 5. CDR3 DNA sequence: TGTGCCAGCAGCTCAGACAGGGGGATGAATGAAAAACTGTTTTTT. As protein: CASSSDRGMNEKLFF. The full variable domain, completed using reference TRBV7-2 and TRBJ1-4, is GAGVSQSPSNKVTEKGKDVELRCDPISGHTALYWYRQSLGQGLEFLIYFQGNSAPDKSGLPSDRFSAERTGGSVSTLTIQRTQQEDSAVYLCASSSDRGMNEKLFFGSGTQLSVL.

The chain employs TRBV2 and TRBJ1-5; 7 bases fit TRBD1. V lost 7 bases, J lost 5 bases, and 5 bases stayed unmatched. Germline lookup yields CDR1 SNHLY and CDR2 FYNNEI. The CDR3 totals 13 residues. The CDR3 spells CASKRTGDQPQHF. The CDR3 DNA reads as TGTGCCAGCAAGAGGACAGGCGATCAGCCCCAGCATTTT.

About this clone itself: This same CDR3 is encoded by further DNA sequences in the sample. J is TRBJ2-7 and V is TRBV11-3; D gene ambiguous. This CDR3 has 13 residues. Trimming took 1 base from V and 0 from J, leaving 4 bases between them. The germline CDR1 and CDR2 sequences are SGHNT and YENEEA. The CDR3 coding sequence is TGTGCCAGCAGCTTAGGGAGCTCCTACGAGCAGTACTTC. Translation gives CASSLGSSYEQYF.

The chain links TRBV6-6 to TRBJ2-3; TRBD1 is a possible D gene (5 bases). This CDR3 contains 14 residues. Deletions cut 10 bases from V and 3 bases from J, with 17 bases between. Germline values: CDR1 MNHNY, CDR2 SVGAGI (reference sequence). For the CDR3, the DNA is TGTGCCACCCACACCCAGGGCGCAACAGATACGCAGTATTTT. Protein sequence: CATHTQGATDTQYF.